The T cell receptor beta chain under discussion was sequenced for a study of blood T cell repertoires in COVID-19. About the research overall: Material from acute and convalescent COVID-19 was sourced from the United States, Italy and Spain. The cDNA or gDNA used as material had been derived from T cells, B-cell-depleted T cells, or PBMCs.

Per germline, CDR1 KGHSH and CDR2 LQKENI. The germline V and J ends were trimmed by 5 bases and 4 bases, with 11 bases remaining between them. The CDR3 length is 13 residues. Study processing details: Cell counts per sample came from amplifying reference gene primers. The data were produced by immunoSEQ multiplex PCR, yet TCRdb's version contains in-frame clones alone and is incomplete. V and J calls and clone size are given by that table; D and trimming were obtained from the DNA. This sample carries roughly 240,000 clones, 70% to 85% of them seen once, and the ten largest clones take 2% to 2.5%. Sequencing used peripheral blood. This TCR derives from a man aged 35-49 years who had recovered from COVID-19. V is TRBV18 and J is TRBJ2-5; weak D call: TRBD1 (5 bases). The CDR3 loop is CASSGAGVETQYF. In nucleotides, the CDR3 is TGTGCCAGCTCAGGGGCAGGAGTAGAGACCCAGTACTTC. The full variable domain, its missing parts supplied by reference TRBV18 and TRBJ2-5, is NAGVMQNPRHLVRRRGQEARLRCSPMKGHSHVYWYRQLPEEGLKFMVYLQKENIIDESGMPKERFSAEFPKEGPSILRIQQVVRGDSAAYFCASSGAGVETQYFGPGTRLLVL.